Listed below are T cell receptor beta chains from one sample, sequenced in a study of blood T cells in healthy people across ages. Each CDR3 protein is one row after TCRdb ran MiXCR on the 5' RACE reads. The sample shows about 540,000 distinct CDR3 sequences, 24% of them seen only once. The sample also formed part of further work on T cells of mothers and their children.

Sequences were obtained from blood. The source is a boy aged 10-17 years in good health. The CDR3 runs from the conserved cysteine through the conserved F or W. Each record gives: J gene, clone size, CDR3 length, D gene, V gene, CDR3 protein, CDR3 DNA. A D gene is named only where the DNA matches it firmly. A clone size is listed for some rows: how often the clone was seen (once, few, many), or a class if it is expanded.

J gene: TRBJ2-3
clone size: -
CDR3 length: 15
D gene: -
V gene: TRBV4-3
CDR3 protein: CASSQGRGSTDTQYF
CDR3 DNA: TGCGCCAGCAGCCAAGGGCGGGGAAGTACAGATACGCAGTATTTT

J gene: TRBJ2-7
clone size: -
CDR3 length: 15
D gene: -
V gene: TRBV7-6
CDR3 protein: CASSSMRGNPYEQYF
CDR3 DNA: TGTGCCAGCAGCTCAATGCGGGGAAACCCCTACGAGCAGTACTTC

J gene: TRBJ1-1
clone size: once
CDR3 length: 17
D gene: -
V gene: TRBV4-3
CDR3 protein: CASSQDRGPGGVTEAFF
CDR3 DNA: TGCGCCAGCAGCCAAGATCGGGGACCGGGGGGCGTCACTGAAGCTTTCTTT

J gene: TRBJ2-2
clone size: -
CDR3 length: 13
D gene: -
V gene: TRBV20-1
CDR3 protein: CSAPRQFTGELFF
CDR3 DNA: TGCAGTGCGCCCAGACAGTTCACCGGGGAGCTGTTTTTT

J gene: TRBJ1-2
clone size: -
CDR3 length: 14
D gene: -
V gene: TRBV7-2
CDR3 protein: CASSLAPAGERYTF
CDR3 DNA: TGTGCCAGCAGCTTAGCGCCGGCAGGGGAACGCTACACCTTC

J gene: TRBJ1-1
clone size: -
CDR3 length: 11
D gene: -
V gene: TRBV12-3/TRBV12-4
CDR3 protein: CASSLGRWAFF
CDR3 DNA: TGTGCCAGCAGTTTAGGCCGGTGGGCTTTCTTT

J gene: TRBJ2-5
clone size: -
CDR3 length: 16
D gene: -
V gene: TRBV7-2
CDR3 protein: CASSLAVAEGQETQYF
CDR3 DNA: TGTGCCAGCAGCTTAGCTGTGGCGGAAGGACAAGAGACCCAGTACTTC

J gene: TRBJ1-2
clone size: -
CDR3 length: 18
D gene: TRBD1
V gene: TRBV4-1
CDR3 protein: CASSRMGPQGPLNYGYTF
CDR3 DNA: TGCGCCAGCAGCCGCATGGGACCACAGGGGCCCCTGAACTATGGCTACACCTTC

J gene: TRBJ2-2
clone size: -
CDR3 length: 14
D gene: TRBD1
V gene: TRBV5-4
CDR3 protein: CASSWDSNTGELFF
CDR3 DNA: TGTGCCAGCAGCTGGGACAGCAACACCGGGGAGCTGTTTTTT

J gene: TRBJ2-2
clone size: -
CDR3 length: 14
D gene: -
V gene: TRBV29-1
CDR3 protein: CSVSPGLYTGELFF
CDR3 DNA: TGCAGCGTCTCCCCGGGACTTTACACCGGGGAGCTGTTTTTT

J gene: TRBJ2-1
clone size: -
CDR3 length: 15
D gene: TRBD2
V gene: TRBV4-2
CDR3 protein: CASSQDPSGSYEQFF
CDR3 DNA: TGTGCCAGCAGCCAAGATCCTAGCGGGAGCTATGAGCAGTTCTTC

J gene: TRBJ2-5
clone size: -
CDR3 length: 14
D gene: -
V gene: TRBV4-1
CDR3 protein: CASSQGPGTETQYF
CDR3 DNA: TGCGCCAGCAGCCAGGGGCCAGGGACAGAGACCCAGTACTTC

J gene: TRBJ2-5
clone size: -
CDR3 length: 15
D gene: -
V gene: TRBV3-1
CDR3 protein: CASSLVGVDRETQYF
CDR3 DNA: TGTGCCAGCAGCCTGGTGGGGGTAGATCGGGAGACCCAGTACTTC

J gene: TRBJ2-2
clone size: -
CDR3 length: 15
D gene: TRBD1
V gene: TRBV27
CDR3 protein: CAGGRDRGNTGELFF
CDR3 DNA: TGTGCCGGCGGACGGGACAGGGGAAACACCGGGGAGCTGTTTTTT

J gene: TRBJ1-2
clone size: few
CDR3 length: 13
D gene: TRBD1
V gene: TRBV7-9
CDR3 protein: CASTTSGGFGYTF
CDR3 DNA: TGTGCCAGCACCACTTCAGGGGGCTTCGGCTACACCTTC

J gene: TRBJ1-2
clone size: few
CDR3 length: 17
D gene: TRBD1
V gene: TRBV6-2/TRBV6-3
CDR3 protein: CASSLGQVRNYHYGYTF
CDR3 DNA: TGTGCCAGCAGCCTCGGACAGGTCCGGAACTATCACTATGGCTACACCTTC

J gene: TRBJ2-1
clone size: -
CDR3 length: 14
D gene: -
V gene: TRBV15
CDR3 protein: CATSSRQVYNEQFF
CDR3 DNA: TGTGCCACCAGCAGCCGACAGGTCTACAATGAGCAGTTCTTC

J gene: TRBJ2-5
clone size: -
CDR3 length: 15
D gene: -
V gene: TRBV27
CDR3 protein: CASSVTRRAGETQYF
CDR3 DNA: TGTGCCAGCAGTGTTACTCGAAGGGCCGGGGAGACCCAGTACTTC

J gene: TRBJ2-3
clone size: -
CDR3 length: 15
D gene: -
V gene: TRBV30
CDR3 protein: CAWSDIGGKTDTQYF
CDR3 DNA: TGTGCCTGGAGTGATATTGGGGGGAAGACAGATACGCAGTATTTT

J gene: TRBJ2-7
clone size: few
CDR3 length: 16
D gene: -
V gene: TRBV20-1
CDR3 protein: CSARPRPGRVIYEQYF
CDR3 DNA: TGCAGTGCTAGACCTCGACCGGGAAGGGTCATCTACGAGCAGTACTTC

J gene: TRBJ1-1
clone size: few
CDR3 length: 13
D gene: -
V gene: TRBV27
CDR3 protein: CASTQLGNTEAFF
CDR3 DNA: TGTGCCAGCACCCAATTGGGGAACACTGAAGCTTTCTTT

J gene: TRBJ2-3
clone size: -
CDR3 length: 15
D gene: -
V gene: TRBV2
CDR3 protein: CASPLKGGGTDTQYF
CDR3 DNA: TGTGCCAGTCCCCTGAAAGGGGGTGGCACAGATACGCAGTATTTT

J gene: TRBJ2-1
clone size: -
CDR3 length: 15
D gene: -
V gene: TRBV5-1
CDR3 protein: CANRAVRGSYNEQFF
CDR3 DNA: TGCGCCAACCGAGCCGTCAGGGGTTCCTACAATGAGCAGTTCTTC

J gene: TRBJ2-1
clone size: -
CDR3 length: 18
D gene: TRBD2
V gene: TRBV5-1
CDR3 protein: CASSSGTTIAGRYNEQFF
CDR3 DNA: TGCGCCAGCAGCTCCGGCACTACTATAGCGGGACGCTACAATGAGCAGTTCTTC

J gene: TRBJ2-5
clone size: -
CDR3 length: 15
D gene: -
V gene: TRBV5-1
CDR3 protein: CASSLGLSKGETQYF
CDR3 DNA: TGCGCCAGCAGCTTGGGCCTCTCGAAGGGAGAGACCCAGTACTTC

J gene: TRBJ2-1
clone size: -
CDR3 length: 15
D gene: TRBD2
V gene: TRBV6-6
CDR3 protein: CASSFSGGAHNEQFF
CDR3 DNA: TGTGCCAGCAGTTTTAGCGGGGGGGCCCACAATGAGCAGTTCTTC

J gene: TRBJ2-2
clone size: few
CDR3 length: 15
D gene: -
V gene: TRBV6-4
CDR3 protein: CASSDSVGAAGELFF
CDR3 DNA: TGTGCCAGCAGTGACTCAGTTGGTGCGGCCGGGGAGCTGTTTTTT

J gene: TRBJ2-3
clone size: few
CDR3 length: 15
D gene: TRBD2
V gene: TRBV6-5
CDR3 protein: CASSLTSGVTDTQYF
CDR3 DNA: TGTGCCAGCAGTTTGACTAGCGGGGTCACAGATACGCAGTATTTT

J gene: TRBJ2-5
clone size: -
CDR3 length: 15
D gene: -
V gene: TRBV7-2
CDR3 protein: CASSLARADQETQYF
CDR3 DNA: TGTGCCAGCAGCTTAGCGCGGGCAGACCAAGAGACCCAGTACTTC

J gene: TRBJ2-3
clone size: -
CDR3 length: 14
D gene: TRBD2
V gene: TRBV28
CDR3 protein: CASSGAGSIDTQYF
CDR3 DNA: TGTGCCAGCTCAGGAGCGGGAAGTATAGATACGCAGTATTTT

J gene: TRBJ1-1
clone size: -
CDR3 length: 15
D gene: -
V gene: TRBV4-2
CDR3 protein: CASSHRGTGSTEAFF
CDR3 DNA: TGTGCCAGCAGCCATCGGGGTACAGGGTCCACTGAAGCTTTCTTT

J gene: TRBJ2-6
clone size: many
CDR3 length: 16
D gene: -
V gene: TRBV4-2
CDR3 protein: CASSQEEGSGANVLTF
CDR3 DNA: TGTGCCAGCAGCCAAGAAGAAGGCTCTGGGGCCAACGTCCTGACTTTC

J gene: TRBJ2-1
clone size: -
CDR3 length: 16
D gene: TRBD2
V gene: TRBV5-1
CDR3 protein: CASSMGFGSGMGEQFF
CDR3 DNA: TGCGCCAGCAGCATGGGTTTCGGTAGCGGGATGGGTGAGCAGTTCTTC

J gene: TRBJ2-2
clone size: -
CDR3 length: 17
D gene: -
V gene: TRBV28
CDR3 protein: CASSLSGRGEWTGELFF
CDR3 DNA: TGTGCCAGCAGTTTAAGTGGCAGGGGGGAGTGGACCGGGGAGCTGTTTTTT

J gene: TRBJ2-7
clone size: -
CDR3 length: 13
D gene: -
V gene: TRBV7-3
CDR3 protein: CASSSPDPYEQYF
CDR3 DNA: TGTGCCAGCAGCTCCCCGGACCCATACGAGCAGTACTTC

J gene: TRBJ1-1
clone size: -
CDR3 length: 14
D gene: TRBD1
V gene: TRBV6-9
CDR3 protein: CASSYTGANTEAFF
CDR3 DNA: TGTGCCAGCAGTTATACAGGGGCGAACACTGAAGCTTTCTTT

J gene: TRBJ2-7
clone size: -
CDR3 length: 12
D gene: TRBD1
V gene: TRBV2
CDR3 protein: CAGGQGSYEQYF
CDR3 DNA: TGTGCCGGGGGACAGGGTAGCTACGAGCAGTACTTC

J gene: TRBJ2-7
clone size: -
CDR3 length: 21
D gene: -
V gene: TRBV4-2
CDR3 protein: CASSPLIPLRDGKSINYEQYF
CDR3 DNA: TGTGCCAGCAGCCCTCTCATTCCGTTGAGGGACGGGAAGTCCATAAACTACGAGCAGTACTTC